One sample yielded the 22 T cell receptor beta chains listed below, sequenced in a study of cytomegalovirus exposure and HLA in healthy donors. With 60 Vbeta and 13 Jbeta primers, the PCR was carried out. Profiling relied on immunoSEQ multiplex PCR, and the TCRdb table lists in-frame clones only, not all of them. The sample records 120,000 to 150,000 clones, 75% to 80% being singletons. Sequences were obtained from PBMCs. The receptors come from a man aged 40-49 years in good health and CMV-seropositive.

The chain has TRBV5-1 and TRBJ1-1; D is perhaps TRBD1 (6 bases). Between the trimmed V and J ends, which lost 0 bases and 5 bases, there was a span of 8 bases. This CDR3 spans 13 amino acids. Germline V gene sequence: CDR1 SGHRS, CDR2 YFSETQ. CDR3 DNA sequence: TGCGCCAGCAGCTTGGAGACAGGAACTGAAGCTTTCTTT. Amino acid sequence: CASSLETGTEAFF.

This clone was detected a few times. The chain couples TRBV4-2 to TRBJ2-1; 11 nucleotides line up with TRBD2. V lost 0 bases, J lost 4 bases, and 8 bases stayed unmatched. This CDR3 region has 18 residues. Germline assignment: CDR1 LGHNA and CDR2 YNFKEQ. The CDR3 nucleotides are TGTGCCAGCAGCCAAGATGGGTCGGGGACTAGCGGATACAATGAGCAGTTCTTC. Protein: CASSQDGSGTSGYNEQFF.

J is TRBJ1-5 and V is TRBV5-1; the D gene is possibly TRBD1 (5 bases). Trimming left V 1 base short and J 3 bases short, with 11 bases between. The CDR3 has 15 residues. Germline CDR1 and CDR2: SGHRS and YFSETQ. Here the CDR3 DNA reads TGCGCCAGCAGCTTGTCAGGGCAGATCAATCAGCCCCAGCATTTT. Encoded protein: CASSLSGQINQPQHF.

The count of this clone is one. This sequence joins TRBV6-4 and TRBJ2-1; 11 nucleotides line up with TRBD2. Per the germline V gene, CDR1 is MRHNA and CDR2 is SNTAGT. This CDR3 has 16 amino acids. Trimming removed 3 bases from V and 6 bases from J; junction bases left unmatched: 7. The CDR3 DNA follows: TGTGCCAGCAGTGAAACGGGACTAGCGGATAGCAATGAGCAGTTCTTC. Translating it yields CASSETGLADSNEQFF.

The chain joins TRBV29-1 to TRBJ2-2, with D perhaps TRBD1 (5 bases). Germline V gene data show CDR1 as SQVTM and CDR2 as ANQGSEA. The CDR3 is made up of 13 amino acids. With 6 bases removed from V and 5 bases from J, the gap between germline ends came to 13 bases. The CDR3 DNA reads TGCAGCGTGCGGCGACAGCCAACCGGGGAGCTGTTTTTT. This translates into CSVRRQPTGELFF.

This clone was found a few times. V and J are TRBV25-1 and TRBJ2-2; D unclear. The CDR3 contains 17 residues. CDR1 and CDR2 from the germline V gene are MGHDK and SYGVNS. V shed 4 bases and J shed 0 bases, with 15 bases lying between them. The CDR3 reads CASSGNQWAANTGELFF. CDR3 sequence (DNA): TGTGCCAGCAGTGGAAACCAATGGGCAGCGAACACCGGGGAGCTGTTTTTT.

The rearrangement uses TRBV7-9 and TRBJ2-3; 7 bases align to TRBD2. The CDR3 extends over 14 amino acids. Germline-derived CDR1 and CDR2 are SEHNR and FQNEAQ (reference sequence). After removal of 5 bases from V and 2 bases from J, the junction contained 4 bases not matched to a gene. The CDR3 here is CASSTGLTTDTQYF. The CDR3 nucleotides are TGTGCCAGCAGCACGGGACTAACCACAGATACGCAGTATTTT.

The DNA for the CDR3 is TGCGCCAGCAGCCCCATGACTTTGGGCTCCTACAATGAGCAGTTCTTC. It codes for CASSPMTLGSYNEQFF. The gene calls are TRBV4-1 and TRBJ2-1; D ambiguous. The CDR3 runs 16 residues. CDR1 is MGHRA and CDR2 is YSYEKL in the germline V gene. Between the trimmed V and J ends, which lost 4 bases and 0 bases, there was a span of 13 bases.

This chain connects TRBV27 to TRBJ2-7; 13 bases are shared with TRBD2. The junction had 5 bases not matched to a gene; V was cut back by 2 bases and J by 4 bases. CDR1 MNHEY and CDR2 SMNVEV come from the germline V gene (reference sequence). The CDR3 has 16 residues. This CDR3 reads CASSLKTSGRRYEQYF. CDR3 sequence (DNA): TGTGCCAGCAGTTTAAAGACTAGCGGGAGGAGGTACGAGCAGTACTTC.

J is TRBJ1-1 and V is TRBV7-8; 8 bases agree with TRBD1. The CDR3 covers 15 residues. V was pared by 7 bases and J by 1 base, with 8 bases of the junction left unmatched. Germline lookup yields CDR1 SGHVS and CDR2 FQNEAQ. The CDR3 spells CASTHFRGQNTEAFF. Written as DNA, the CDR3 is TGTGCCAGCACCCACTTCAGGGGGCAGAACACTGAAGCTTTCTTT.

V is TRBV7-8 and J is TRBJ1-1; D is ambiguous. The CDR3 totals 13 residues. V lost 5 bases to trimming and J lost 6 bases, with 13 bases between them. The germline CDR1 and CDR2 sequences are SGHVS and FQNEAQ. The CDR3 reads CASSEKGAPEAFF. Written as DNA, the CDR3 is TGTGCCAGCAGCGAGAAGGGAGCTCCTGAAGCTTTCTTT.

The V call is TRBV2, the J call TRBJ2-7; the D gene is possibly TRBD2 (6 bases). Germline assignment: CDR1 SNHLY and CDR2 FYNNEI. This CDR3 is built from 14 residues. The ends were cut back, 10 bases at V and 2 bases at J, with 18 bases in the middle. CDR3 in DNA: TGTGCCACCAATCCGGGGGACGTCGCCTACGAGCAGTACTTC. This translates into CATNPGDVAYEQYF.

The gene calls are TRBV19 and TRBJ1-1; possible D gene TRBD1, 6 bases. The CDR3 has 16 residues. The germline V gene has CDR1 LNHDA and CDR2 SQIVND (reference sequence). V lost 5 bases, J lost 0 bases, and 16 bases lay in between. CDR3 sequence (DNA): TGTGCCAGTAGTGTTATGAAGACAGGACTGAACACTGAAGCTTTCTTT. Translation gives CASSVMKTGLNTEAFF. The full variable domain, with the rest looked up from reference TRBV19 and TRBJ1-1, is DGGITQSPKYLFRKEGQNVTLSCEQNLNHDAMYWYRQDPGQGLRLIYYSQIVNDFQKGDIAEGYSVSREKKESFPLTVTSAQKNPTAFYLCASSVMKTGLNTEAFFGQGTRLTVV.

This CDR3 reads CASRWGEKLFF. CDR3 DNA: TGTGCCAGCAGGTGGGGCGAAAAACTGTTTTTT. The chain recombines TRBV2 with TRBJ1-4, with a tentative D call TRBD1 (5 bases). The ends were cut back, 6 bases at V and 8 bases at J, with 7 bases in the middle. CDR1 and CDR2 (germline): SNHLY, FYNNEI. The CDR3 spans 11 residues.

This chain connects TRBV5-1 to TRBJ2-7, with 12 bases aligning to TRBD2. The junction had 8 bases not matched to a gene; V was cut back by 4 bases and J by 0 bases. Germline V gene sequence: CDR1 SGHRS, CDR2 YFSETQ. The CDR3 length is 17 residues. CDR3 nucleotide sequence: TGCGCCAGCAGCCCCTGGACTAGCGGGGCCAGCTCCTACGAGCAGTACTTC. Protein sequence: CASSPWTSGASSYEQYF.

The J gene is TRBJ1-4, the V gene TRBV18; TRBD1 agrees at 8 bases. Losses at the gene ends were 6 bases for V and 8 bases for J; bases not matched to a gene: 11. From germline, CDR1 is KGHSH and CDR2 LQKENI. The CDR3 covers 15 residues. For the CDR3, the DNA is TGTGCCAGCTCTCAAGGGCCAGGGGGCAACGAAAAACTGTTTTTT. It specifies CASSQGPGGNEKLFF.

This chain uses TRBV7-2 with TRBJ1-5; the D gene is possibly TRBD1 (6 bases). The CDR3 sequence is 14 residues long. Germline V gene lookup returns CDR1 SGHTA and CDR2 FQGNSA. V was clipped by 5 bases and J by 5 bases, with 13 bases between them. CDR3 DNA: TGTGCCAGCAGCCCACAGGGTGGCGATCAGCCCCAGCATTTT. Translated, it gives CASSPQGGDQPQHF. The whole variable domain, filled in from reference TRBV7-2 and TRBJ1-5, reads GAGVSQSPSNKVTEKGKDVELRCDPISGHTALYWYRQSLGQGLEFLIYFQGNSAPDKSGLPSDRFSAERTGGSVSTLTIQRTQQEDSAVYLCASSPQGGDQPQHFGDGTRLSIL.

The rearrangement uses TRBV19 and TRBJ1-3; D unresolved. There are 15 residues in the CDR3. Trimming stripped 4 bases from V and 0 bases from J, with 10 bases between. Germline CDR1 reads LNHDA; CDR2 reads SQIVND (reference sequence). Here the CDR3 reads CASSTTAYSGNTIYF. The CDR3 nucleotides read TGTGCCAGTAGTACGACTGCGTACTCTGGAAACACCATATATTTT.

The chain employs TRBV6-1 and TRBJ2-1; TRBD2 agrees at 10 bases. This CDR3 contains 17 residues. J gave up 3 bases and V 4 bases, and 9 bases lay outside the gene matches. Germline loops: CDR1 MNHNS, CDR2 SASEGT. The CDR3 protein is CASSANPSGRNYNEQFF. Here the CDR3 DNA reads TGTGCCAGCAGTGCAAACCCTAGCGGGAGAAACTACAATGAGCAGTTCTTC.

The chain recombines TRBV7-8 with TRBJ1-3; a weak D match, TRBD1 (6 bases). The CDR3 length is 16 residues. Germline V gene lookup returns CDR1 SGHVS and CDR2 FQNEAQ. The V and J ends lost 0 bases and 0 bases respectively, with 9 bases between them. The CDR3: CASSLARTASGNTIYF. In nucleotides, the CDR3 is TGTGCCAGCAGCTTAGCTCGGACAGCCTCTGGAAACACCATATATTTT.

The chain joins TRBV28 to TRBJ2-5, with 7 bases identical to TRBD1. The last part of the DNA fits TRBJ2-7 better; the J call may be wrong. Looked up from germline, CDR1 is MDHEN and CDR2 is SYDVKM. There are 14 residues in the CDR3. This CDR3 reads CASTHWDSQYEQYF. In DNA form, the CDR3 reads TGTGCCAGCACCCATTGGGACAGTCAGTACGAGCAGTACTTC.

This chain joins TRBV10-3 and TRBJ1-5; 8 bases align to TRBD1. The CDR3 is made up of 16 amino acids. CDR1 is ENHRY, CDR2 SYGVKD, per germline. V dropped 0 bases and J dropped 6; count of bases not matched to a gene: 7. CDR3 DNA sequence: TGTGCCATCAGTGAGTCGACCGGACAGGGCCGTCAGCCCCAGCATTTT. It translates to CAISESTGQGRQPQHF.